This T cell receptor beta chain was obtained from a study of spatial heterogeneity in lung cancer. Study at large: An average of more than ten raw reads was observed per unique TCR and UMI combination.

This clonotype has at least ten counts. Germline-derived CDR1 and CDR2 are MNHEY and SVGAGI. Trimming took 2 bases from V and 3 from J, leaving 7 bases between them. The length of the CDR3 is 13 residues. Time point reported: sample taken at primary tumor resection. Every TCR cDNA molecule bore its own unique molecular identifier. In TCRdb, the 5' RACE reads were re-called with MiXCR into one record per CDR3 protein. Found here are some 34,000 distinct CDR3 sequences, approximately 6.8% of them singletons; the top ten hold 29%. The sequence was obtained from a female donor with early-stage non-small cell lung cancer. The sample consisted of PBMCs, taken at surgery. The chain is built from TRBV6-5 and TRBJ2-5; tentative D call: TRBD2 (6 bases). CDR3 in amino acids: CASSYGGEETQYF. As DNA, the CDR3 is TGTGCCAGCAGTTACGGAGGGGAAGAGACCCAGTACTTC.